This T cell receptor (beta chain) was retrieved from a study of blood T cells in healthy people across ages. Broader study findings: Per million T cells, the diversity of TCR beta decreased roughly linearly as age advanced.

A sample-barcoded 5' primer and a J-beta primer mix were used in a second PCR of roughly 7 to 11 cycles. Each CDR3 protein is one row after TCRdb ran MiXCR on the 5' RACE reads. The table lists just over 1 million distinct CDR3 sequences, 40% to 50% of them singletons. As concerns this clonotype: Its cognate antigen is unknown.

In germline, CDR1 is SGHVS, CDR2 FNYEAQ. This CDR3 is built from 16 residues. V was clipped by 5 bases and J by 2 bases, with 19 bases between them. Sequencing was done on a sample of blood. J is TRBJ2-7 and V is TRBV7-6; D is undetermined. The source is a woman aged 55 to 70 in good health. Written as DNA, the CDR3 is TGTGCCAGCAGCCCCGCTAGGGTCAAGAGGCCCTACGAGCAGTACTTC. Translation: CASSPARVKRPYEQYF.